This T cell receptor (beta chain) was found in a study of blood T cell repertoires in COVID-19. On the study more broadly: Collection of acute and convalescent COVID-19 samples took place in the United States, Italy and Spain.

Generated by immunoSEQ multiplex PCR, the TCRdb table keeps only in-frame clones and is missing some. The sample shows a few hundred thousand clones, 85% to 90% of them seen only once. The CDR3 sequence is 18 residues long. CDR1 and CDR2 from the germline V gene are SGHTA and FQGNSA. Trimming cost V 5 bases and J 0 bases; bases outside gene matches: 8. This receptor was identified in a woman aged 18-29 years in a cohort exposed to, infected with or recovered from COVID-19 (not recorded which). This chain connects TRBV7-2 to TRBJ2-6; 9 positions match TRBD2. Source material: PBMCs or T cells enriched from blood (not recorded which). The CDR3 loop is CASSVVGTSLSGANVLTF. The CDR3 bases are TGTGCCAGCAGCGTGGTCGGGACTAGCCTCTCTGGGGCCAACGTCCTGACTTTC.